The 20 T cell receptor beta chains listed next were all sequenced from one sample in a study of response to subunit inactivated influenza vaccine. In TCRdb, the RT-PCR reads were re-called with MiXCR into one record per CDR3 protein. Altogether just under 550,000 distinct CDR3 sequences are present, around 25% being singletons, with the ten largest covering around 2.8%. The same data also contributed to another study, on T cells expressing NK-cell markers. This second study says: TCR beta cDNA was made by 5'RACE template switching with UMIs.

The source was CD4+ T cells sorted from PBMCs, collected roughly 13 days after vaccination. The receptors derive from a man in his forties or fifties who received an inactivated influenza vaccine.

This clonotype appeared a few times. The CDR3 region has the DNA TGTGCCAGCAGCGTAGATACTGAAGCTTTCTTT. The encoded protein is CASSVDTEAFF. The chain joins TRBV9 to TRBJ1-1; unclear D gene. The germline gives CDR1 SGDLS, CDR2 YYNGEE. This CDR3 comprises 11 residues. The V end was cut by 0 bases, the J end by 5 bases, with 2 bases between.

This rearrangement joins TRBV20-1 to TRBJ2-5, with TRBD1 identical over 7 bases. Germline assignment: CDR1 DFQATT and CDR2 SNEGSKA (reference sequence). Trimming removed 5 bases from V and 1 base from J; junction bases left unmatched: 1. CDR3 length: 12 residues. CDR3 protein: CSAYRGQETQYF. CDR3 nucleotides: TGCAGTGCTTACAGGGGCCAAGAGACCCAGTACTTC.

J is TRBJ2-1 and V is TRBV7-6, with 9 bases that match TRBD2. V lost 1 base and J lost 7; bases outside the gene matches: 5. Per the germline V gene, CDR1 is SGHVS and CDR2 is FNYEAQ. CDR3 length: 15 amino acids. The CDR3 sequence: CASSLGGRVVNEQFF. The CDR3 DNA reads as TGTGCCAGCAGCTTAGGCGGGAGGGTTGTAAATGAGCAGTTCTTC.

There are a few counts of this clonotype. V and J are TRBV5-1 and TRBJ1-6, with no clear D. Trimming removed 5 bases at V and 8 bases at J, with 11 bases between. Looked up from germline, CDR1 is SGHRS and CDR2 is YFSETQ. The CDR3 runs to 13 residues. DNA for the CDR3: TGCGCCAGCAGGGCCGGCCTATATTCACCCCTCCACTTT. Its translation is CASRAGLYSPLHF.

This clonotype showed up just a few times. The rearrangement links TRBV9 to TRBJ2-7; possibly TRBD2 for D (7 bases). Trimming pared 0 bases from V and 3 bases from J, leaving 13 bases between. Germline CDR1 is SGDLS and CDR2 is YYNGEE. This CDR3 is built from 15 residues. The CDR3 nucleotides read TGTGCCAGCAGCGTAGGGCGGGGGCTGTACTACGAGCAGTACTTC. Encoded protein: CASSVGRGLYYEQYF. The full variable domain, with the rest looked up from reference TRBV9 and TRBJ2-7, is DSGVTQTPKHLITATGQRVTLRCSPRSGDLSVYWYQQSLDQGLQFLIQYYNGEERAKGNILERFSAQQFPDLHSELNLSSLELGDSALYFCASSVGRGLYYEQYFGPGTRLTVT.

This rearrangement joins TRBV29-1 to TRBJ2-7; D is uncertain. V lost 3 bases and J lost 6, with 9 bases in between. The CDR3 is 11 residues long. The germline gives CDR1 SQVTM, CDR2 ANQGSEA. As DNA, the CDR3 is TGCAGCGTTGAGTCAGCGATCGAGCAGTACTTC. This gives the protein CSVESAIEQYF.

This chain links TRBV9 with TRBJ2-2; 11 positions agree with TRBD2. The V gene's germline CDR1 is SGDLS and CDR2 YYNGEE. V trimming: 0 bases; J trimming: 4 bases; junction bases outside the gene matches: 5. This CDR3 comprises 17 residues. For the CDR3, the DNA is TGTGCCAGCAGCGTAGCCCCTAGCGGGAGGACCACCGGGGAGCTGTTTTTT. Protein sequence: CASSVAPSGRTTGELFF. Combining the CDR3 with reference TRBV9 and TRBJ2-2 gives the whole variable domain DSGVTQTPKHLITATGQRVTLRCSPRSGDLSVYWYQQSLDQGLQFLIQYYNGEERAKGNILERFSAQQFPDLHSELNLSSLELGDSALYFCASSVAPSGRTTGELFFGEGSRLTVL.

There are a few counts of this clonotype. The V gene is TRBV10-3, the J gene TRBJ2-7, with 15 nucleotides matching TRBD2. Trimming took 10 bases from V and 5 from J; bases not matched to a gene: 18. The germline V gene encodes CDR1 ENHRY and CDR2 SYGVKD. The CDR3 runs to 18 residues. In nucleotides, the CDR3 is TGTGCCACCCAAAATCCCGGGACTAGCGGGAGGTATGTGAACGAGCAGTACTTC. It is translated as CATQNPGTSGRYVNEQYF.

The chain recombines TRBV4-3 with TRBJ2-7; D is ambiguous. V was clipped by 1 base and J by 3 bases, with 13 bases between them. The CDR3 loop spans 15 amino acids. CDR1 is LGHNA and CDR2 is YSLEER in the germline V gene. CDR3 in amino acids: CASSQGTPHNYEQYF. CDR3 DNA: TGCGCCAGCAGCCAAGGGACCCCACACAACTACGAGCAGTACTTC.

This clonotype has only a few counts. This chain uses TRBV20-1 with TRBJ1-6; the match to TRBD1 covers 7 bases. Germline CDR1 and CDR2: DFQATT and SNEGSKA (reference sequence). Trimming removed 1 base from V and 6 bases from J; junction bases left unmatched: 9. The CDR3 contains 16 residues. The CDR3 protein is CSARAAGTAFNSPLHF. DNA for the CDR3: TGCAGTGCTAGAGCGGCCGGGACAGCTTTTAATTCACCCCTCCACTTT.

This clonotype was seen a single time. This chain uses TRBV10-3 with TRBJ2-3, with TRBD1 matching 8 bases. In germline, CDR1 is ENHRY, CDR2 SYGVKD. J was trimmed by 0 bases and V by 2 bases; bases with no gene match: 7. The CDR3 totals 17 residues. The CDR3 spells CAISEPDRGRSTDTQYF. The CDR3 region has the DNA TGTGCCATCAGTGAGCCTGACAGGGGAAGAAGCACAGATACGCAGTATTTT.

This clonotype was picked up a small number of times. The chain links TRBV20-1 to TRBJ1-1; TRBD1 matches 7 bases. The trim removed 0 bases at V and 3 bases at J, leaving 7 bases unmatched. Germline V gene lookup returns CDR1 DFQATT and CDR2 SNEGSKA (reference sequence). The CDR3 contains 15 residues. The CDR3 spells CSARDLRGSDTEAFF. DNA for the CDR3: TGCAGTGCTAGAGACCTCAGGGGGTCGGACACTGAAGCTTTCTTT.

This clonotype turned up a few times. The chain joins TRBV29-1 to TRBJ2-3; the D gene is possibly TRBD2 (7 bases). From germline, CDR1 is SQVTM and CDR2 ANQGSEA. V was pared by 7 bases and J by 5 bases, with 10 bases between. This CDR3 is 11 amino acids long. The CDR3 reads CSGGGLDTQYF. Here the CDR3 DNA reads TGCAGCGGGGGGGGCTTAGATACGCAGTATTTT.

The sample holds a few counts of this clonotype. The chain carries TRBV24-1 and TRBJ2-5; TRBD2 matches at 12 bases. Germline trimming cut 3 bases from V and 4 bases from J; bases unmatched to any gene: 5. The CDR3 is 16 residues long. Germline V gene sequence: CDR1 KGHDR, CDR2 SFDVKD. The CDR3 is CATSDVGLAGLETQYF. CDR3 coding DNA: TGTGCCACCAGTGATGTTGGACTAGCGGGATTAGAGACCCAGTACTTC.

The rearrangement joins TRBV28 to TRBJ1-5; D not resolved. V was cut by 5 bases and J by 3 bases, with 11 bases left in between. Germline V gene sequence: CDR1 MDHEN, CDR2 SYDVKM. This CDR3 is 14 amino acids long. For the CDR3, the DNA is TGTGCCAGCAGTGAGGGCGGCCTCAATCAGCCCCAGCATTTT. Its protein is CASSEGGLNQPQHF. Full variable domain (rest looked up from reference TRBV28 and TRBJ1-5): DVKVTQSSRYLVKRTGEKVFLECVQDMDHENMFWYRQDPGLGLRLIYFSYDVKMKEKGDIPEGYSVSREKKERFSLILESASTNQTSMYLCASSEGGLNQPQHFGDGTRLSIL.

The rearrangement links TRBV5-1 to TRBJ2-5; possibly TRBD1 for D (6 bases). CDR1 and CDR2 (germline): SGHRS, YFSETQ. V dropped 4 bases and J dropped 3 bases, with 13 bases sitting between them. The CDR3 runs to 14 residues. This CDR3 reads CASSLTTGKETQYF. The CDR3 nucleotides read TGCGCCAGCAGCCTAACCACAGGGAAAGAGACCCAGTACTTC.

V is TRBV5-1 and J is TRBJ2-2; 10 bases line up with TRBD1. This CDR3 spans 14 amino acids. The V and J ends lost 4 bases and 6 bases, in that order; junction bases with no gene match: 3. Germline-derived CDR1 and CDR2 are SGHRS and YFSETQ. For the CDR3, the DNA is TGCGCCAGCAGCGGGGACAGGGGACCCGGGGAGCTGTTTTTT. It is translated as CASSGDRGPGELFF.

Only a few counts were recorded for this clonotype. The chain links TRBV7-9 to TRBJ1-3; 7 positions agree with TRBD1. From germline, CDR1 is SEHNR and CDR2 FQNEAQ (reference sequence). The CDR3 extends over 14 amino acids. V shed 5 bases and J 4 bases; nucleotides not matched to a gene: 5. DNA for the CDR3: TGTGCCAGCAGCACGACAGGGTTCGGAAACACCATATATTTT. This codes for CASSTTGFGNTIYF.

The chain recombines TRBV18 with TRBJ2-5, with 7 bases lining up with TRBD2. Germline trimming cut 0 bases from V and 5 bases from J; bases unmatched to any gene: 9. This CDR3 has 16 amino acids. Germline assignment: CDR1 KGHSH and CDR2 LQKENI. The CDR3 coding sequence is TGTGCCAGCTCACCACCGGGACTACAACATGGGGAGACCCAGTACTTC. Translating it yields CASSPPGLQHGETQYF. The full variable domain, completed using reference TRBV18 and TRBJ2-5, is NAGVMQNPRHLVRRRGQEARLRCSPMKGHSHVYWYRQLPEEGLKFMVYLQKENIIDESGMPKERFSAEFPKEGPSILRIQQVVRGDSAAYFCASSPPGLQHGETQYFGPGTRLLVL.

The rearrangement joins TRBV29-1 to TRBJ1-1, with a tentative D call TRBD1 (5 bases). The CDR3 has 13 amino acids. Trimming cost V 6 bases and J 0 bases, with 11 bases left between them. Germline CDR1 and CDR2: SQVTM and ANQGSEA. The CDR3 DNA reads TGCAGCGTCGGTGAGGGGATGAACACTGAAGCTTTCTTT. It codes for CSVGEGMNTEAFF.